These 7 T cell receptor beta chains came from one sample sequenced in a study of T cell clonality in common variable immunodeficiency. Study observations and caveats: In common variable immunodeficiency, TCR beta chains reportedly carried fewer deletions and N-nucleotide insertions.

Here immunoSEQ multiplex PCR was the method, and the copy in TCRdb shows in-frame clones only, minus some. This repertoire holds around 30,000 clones, and none appear only once. No cognate antigen is known for these TCRs. The sample comprised peripheral blood mononuclear cells. All receptors derive from a human donor with common variable immunodeficiency.

This clone was recorded many times. The read comes to an end 3 residues before the CDR3 does, leaving the germline J gene to fill in the end. This chain links TRBV7-7 with TRBJ2-7, with a possible D match to TRBD2 (5 bases). Germline V gene data show CDR1 as SSHAT and CDR2 as FNYEAQ (reference sequence). V was cut by 5 bases and J by 4 bases, with 18 bases left in between. This CDR3 contains 15 residues. CDR3 in amino acids: CASSPGHPGRYEQYF. CDR3 DNA (partial): TGTGCCAGCAGCCCCGGGCATCCGGGGAGATACGAG.

This clone was found a few times. The read ends 3 residues shy of where the CDR3 ends; the end is completed using the germline J gene. The chain has TRBV19 and TRBJ2-1, with 9 bases identical to TRBD2. CDR3 size: 17 residues. Germline V lookup: CDR1 LNHDA, CDR2 SQIVND (reference sequence). The V gene end was trimmed by 3 bases and the J gene end by 3 bases; junction bases not matched to a gene: 9. This chain's CDR3 is CASSIQGLASYYNEQFF. Incomplete CDR3 DNA: TGTGCCAGTAGTATCCAAGGACTAGCGAGCTACTACAATGAG.

Only a few counts were recorded for this clone. Partial CDR3 DNA: TGTGCCAGTAGTAAGGCGGGTAGCTCCTACGAG. Its protein product is CASSKAGSSYE. In full, the CDR3 is CASSKAGSSYEQYF. The V call is TRBV19, the J call TRBJ2-7, with D tentatively TRBD2 (5 bases). The read ends 3 residues shy of where the CDR3 ends; the end is completed using the germline J gene. The V and J ends lost 4 bases and 0 bases respectively, with 10 bases between them. This CDR3 has 14 residues. Germline-derived CDR1 and CDR2 are LNHDA and SQIVND (reference sequence).

This clone showed up many times. The missing CDR3 end, 3 residues past where the read stops, is filled in from the germline J gene. The V gene is TRBV19, the J gene TRBJ2-7, with TRBD1 matching over 10 bases. V was clipped by 6 bases and J by 1 base; unmatched bases: 6. Per germline, CDR1 LNHDA and CDR2 SQIVND (reference sequence). The length of the CDR3 is 15 residues. Here the CDR3 reads CASRAGTGVSYEQYF. CDR3 bases read: TGTGCCAGTAGGGCCGGGACAGGGGTGTCCTACGAG.

A remark on this clone: The sequenced fragment ends 3 residues before the CDR3 boundary, so the rest is inferred from the germline J gene. The chain joins TRBV7-8 to TRBJ1-5, with TRBD1 matching over 8 bases. CDR1 is SGHVS, CDR2 FQNEAQ, per germline. Trimming cost V 5 bases and J 7 bases; bases outside gene matches: 19. The CDR3 extends over 18 amino acids. The CDR3 bases that were read are TGTGCCAGCAGCCCCAGCATACCCGGACAGGGCGGCGGGCAGCCC. Translating gives CASSPSIPGQGGGQP. In full, the CDR3 is CASSPSIPGQGGGQPQHF.

This clone has a handful of counts. Sequencing ends 3 residues short of the CDR3 end; the germline J gene provides the rest. The chain is built from TRBV11-2 and TRBJ2-3; D uncertain. The CDR3 extends over 12 amino acids. Germline CDR1 and CDR2: SGHAT and FQNNGV. The CDR3 loop reads CASSLGQIAQYF. The covered CDR3 bases are TGTGCCAGCAGCTTAGGTCAGATCGCG.

This clone was observed many times. The DNA ends 3 residues before the CDR3 does, and the rest of the CDR3 is filled in from the germline J gene. This chain joins TRBV18 and TRBJ1-1, with 12 bases fitting TRBD1. After removal of 5 bases from V and 2 bases from J, the junction contained 9 bases not matched to a gene. Germline CDR1 reads KGHSH; CDR2 reads LQKENI. This CDR3 comprises 17 residues. Incomplete CDR3 DNA: TGTGCCAGCTCAAGATCCGGGACAGGGGGCCGAAACACTGAA. Encoded protein: CASSRSGTGGRNTE. The full CDR3 sequence reads CASSRSGTGGRNTEAFF.